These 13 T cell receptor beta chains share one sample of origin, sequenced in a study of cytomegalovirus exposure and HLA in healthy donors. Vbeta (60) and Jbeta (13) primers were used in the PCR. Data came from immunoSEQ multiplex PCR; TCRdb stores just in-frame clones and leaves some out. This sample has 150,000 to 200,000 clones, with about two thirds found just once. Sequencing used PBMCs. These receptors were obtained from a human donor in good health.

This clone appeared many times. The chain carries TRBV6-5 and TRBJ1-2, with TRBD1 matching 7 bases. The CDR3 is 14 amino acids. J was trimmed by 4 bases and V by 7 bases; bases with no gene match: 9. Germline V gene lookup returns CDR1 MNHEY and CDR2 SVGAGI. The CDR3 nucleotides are TGTGCCAGCAAAGGTAGCGGGACAGTCTATGGCTACACCTTC. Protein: CASKGSGTVYGYTF.

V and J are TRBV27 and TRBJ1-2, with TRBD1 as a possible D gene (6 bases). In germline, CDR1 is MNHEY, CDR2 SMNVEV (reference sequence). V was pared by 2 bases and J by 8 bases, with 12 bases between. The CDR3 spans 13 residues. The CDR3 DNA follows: TGTGCCAGCAGTTTAGCTCAGGGGCTGGGCTACACCTTC. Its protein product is CASSLAQGLGYTF.

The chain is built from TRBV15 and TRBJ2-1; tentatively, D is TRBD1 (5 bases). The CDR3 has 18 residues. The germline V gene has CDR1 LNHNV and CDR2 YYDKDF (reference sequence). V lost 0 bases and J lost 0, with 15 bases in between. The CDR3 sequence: CATSRDHLGPSSYNEQFF. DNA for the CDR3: TGTGCCACCAGCAGAGATCATCTGGGGCCTAGCTCCTACAATGAGCAGTTCTTC.

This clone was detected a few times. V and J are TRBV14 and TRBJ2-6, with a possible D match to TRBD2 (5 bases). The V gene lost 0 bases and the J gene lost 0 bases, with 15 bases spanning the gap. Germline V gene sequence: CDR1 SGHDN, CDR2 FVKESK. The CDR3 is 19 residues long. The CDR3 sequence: CASSQDLGLSFSGANVLTF. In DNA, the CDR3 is TGTGCCAGCAGCCAAGATCTAGGACTCTCTTTCTCTGGGGCCAACGTCCTGACTTTC.

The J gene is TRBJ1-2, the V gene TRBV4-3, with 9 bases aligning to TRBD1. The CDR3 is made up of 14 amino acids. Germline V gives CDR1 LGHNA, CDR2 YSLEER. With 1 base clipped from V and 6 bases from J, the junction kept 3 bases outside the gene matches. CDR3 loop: CASSQGRTGDGYTF. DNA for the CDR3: TGCGCCAGCAGCCAAGGGCGGACAGGGGATGGCTACACCTTC.

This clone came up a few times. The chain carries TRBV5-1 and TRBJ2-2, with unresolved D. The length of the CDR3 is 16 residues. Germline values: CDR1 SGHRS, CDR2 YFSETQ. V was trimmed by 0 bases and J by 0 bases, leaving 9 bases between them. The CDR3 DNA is TGCGCCAGCAGCTTGGCCATGGGCTCGAACACCGGGGAGCTGTTTTTT. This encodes CASSLAMGSNTGELFF.

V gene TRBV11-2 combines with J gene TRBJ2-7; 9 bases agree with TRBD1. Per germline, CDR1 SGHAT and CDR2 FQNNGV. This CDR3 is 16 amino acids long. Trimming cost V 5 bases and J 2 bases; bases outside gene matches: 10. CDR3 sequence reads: CASSQDVGDRAYEQYF. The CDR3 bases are TGTGCCAGCAGCCAAGATGTAGGGGACAGGGCCTACGAGCAGTACTTC.

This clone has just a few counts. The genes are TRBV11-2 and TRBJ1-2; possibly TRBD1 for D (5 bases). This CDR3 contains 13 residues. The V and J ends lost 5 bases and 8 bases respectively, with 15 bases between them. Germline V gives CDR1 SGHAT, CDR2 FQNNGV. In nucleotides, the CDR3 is TGTGCCAGCAGCCCCAGGGTTATGTGGGGCTACACCTTC. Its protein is CASSPRVMWGYTF.

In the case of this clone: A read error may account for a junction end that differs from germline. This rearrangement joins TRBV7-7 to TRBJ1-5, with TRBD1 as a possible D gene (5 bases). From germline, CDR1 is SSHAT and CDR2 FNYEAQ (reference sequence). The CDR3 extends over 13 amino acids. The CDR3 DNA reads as TGTGCTAGCAGCCCGGGCAGGGATCAGCCCCAGCATTTT. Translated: CASSPGRDQPQHF.

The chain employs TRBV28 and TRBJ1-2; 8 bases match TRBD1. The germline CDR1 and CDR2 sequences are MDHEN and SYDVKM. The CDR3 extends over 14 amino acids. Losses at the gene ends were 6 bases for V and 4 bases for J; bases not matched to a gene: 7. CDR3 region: CASRPGQGGYGYTF. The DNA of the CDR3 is TGTGCCAGCAGACCTGGACAGGGAGGCTATGGCTACACCTTC.

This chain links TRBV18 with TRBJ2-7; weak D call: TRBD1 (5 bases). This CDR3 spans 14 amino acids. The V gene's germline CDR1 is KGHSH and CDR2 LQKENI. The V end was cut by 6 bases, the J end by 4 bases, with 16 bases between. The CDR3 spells CASSGHPPPYEQYF. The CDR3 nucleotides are TGTGCCAGCTCCGGACATCCTCCCCCTTACGAGCAGTACTTC.

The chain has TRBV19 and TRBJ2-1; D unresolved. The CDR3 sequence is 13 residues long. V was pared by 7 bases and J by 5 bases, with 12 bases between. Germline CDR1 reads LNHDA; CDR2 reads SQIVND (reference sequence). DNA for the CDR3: TGTGCCAGTATCGGAGTCTTCGACAATGAGCAGTTCTTC. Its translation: CASIGVFDNEQFF. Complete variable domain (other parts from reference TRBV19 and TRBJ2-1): DGGITQSPKYLFRKEGQNVTLSCEQNLNHDAMYWYRQDPGQGLRLIYYSQIVNDFQKGDIAEGYSVSREKKESFPLTVTSAQKNPTAFYLCASIGVFDNEQFFGPGTRLTVL.

CDR3 nucleotides: TGTGCCAGCAGTTACGGCGAGACAGACTATGGCTACACCTTC. This sequence encodes CASSYGETDYGYTF. The gene calls are TRBV6-6 and TRBJ1-2, with D possibly matching TRBD1 (5 bases). Trimming removed 2 bases from V and 3 bases from J, with 10 bases in between. CDR1 and CDR2 from the germline V gene are MNHNY and SVGAGI (reference sequence). The CDR3 runs to 14 residues.